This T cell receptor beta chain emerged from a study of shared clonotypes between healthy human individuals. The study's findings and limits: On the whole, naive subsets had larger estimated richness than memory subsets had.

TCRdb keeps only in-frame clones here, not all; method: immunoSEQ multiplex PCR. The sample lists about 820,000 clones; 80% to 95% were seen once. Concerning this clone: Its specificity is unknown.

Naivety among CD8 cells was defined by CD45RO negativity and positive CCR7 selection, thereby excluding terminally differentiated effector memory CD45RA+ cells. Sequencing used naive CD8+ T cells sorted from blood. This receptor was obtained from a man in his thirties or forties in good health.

CDR3 sequence: CASFQAGGRADGELFF. CDR3 DNA sequence: TGTGCCAGTTTCCAGGCCGGCGGGAGGGCCGACGGGGAGCTGTTTTTT. This chain joins TRBV9 and TRBJ2-2; 9 bases line up with TRBD2. CDR1 SGDLS and CDR2 YYNGEE come from the germline V gene. The length of the CDR3 is 16 residues. With 8 bases clipped from V and 7 bases from J, the junction kept 15 bases outside the gene matches.